This TCR beta chain derives from a study of shared clonotypes between healthy human individuals. Overall study: The composition of the donors was a couple of women and a few men aged 18 to 49.

Worth noting for this clone: Its antigen remains unidentified.

Study-level points and caveats: The low donor count limited represented genetic and exposure-history diversity.

All participating donors were Caucasian adults from Nashville, Tennessee. The table came from immunoSEQ multiplex PCR; TCRdb's copy has only in-frame clones and leaves some out. Of about 320,000 clones detected, roughly 91% appear once; the ten largest clones hold roughly 17%. The origin of this receptor is a man between 18 and 35 years old in good health. Sequenced material: memory CD8+ T cells sorted from blood. As for subset: CD45RO+ cells pooled with CCR7-negative TemRA cells.

This chain's CDR3 is CASSLLAGGRGPGGEQFF. As DNA, the CDR3 is TGTGCCAGCAGTTTACTAGCGGGAGGGCGGGGCCCTGGAGGCGAGCAGTTCTTC. The chain is built from TRBV27 and TRBJ2-1, with TRBD2 matching 12 bases. The CDR3 has 18 residues. V was pared by 2 bases and J by 10 bases, with 15 bases of the junction left unmatched. CDR1 is MNHEY, CDR2 SMNVEV, per germline (reference sequence).